These 12 T cell receptor beta chains were all obtained from the same sample, sequenced in a study of blood T cell repertoires in COVID-19. Assay used: immunoSEQ multiplex PCR; TCRdb lists only in-frame clones, some missing. The data contain over 30,000 clones, 70% to 90% of them seen just once; the ten biggest clones take up roughly a quarter. The sequenced sample consisted of peripheral blood. The receptors originated from a woman of 80 years or more with active or convalescent COVID-19.

V gene TRBV11-3 combines with J gene TRBJ2-1, with 7 bases matching TRBD1. Unmatched junction bases numbered 4, after V lost 1 base and J lost 10 bases. CDR1 is SGHNT and CDR2 is YENEEA in the germline V gene. The CDR3 consists of 13 residues. The CDR3 bases are TGTGCCAGCAGCTTAGGGGGACAGACCGAGCAGTTCTTC. It codes for CASSLGGQTEQFF.

This sequence joins TRBV12-3 or TRBV12-4 and TRBJ2-7; no clear D gene. V dropped 6 bases and J dropped 5 bases, with 11 bases sitting between them. The CDR3 is 12 residues long. DNA for the CDR3: TGTGCCAGCAGCCTCAAGATAGACGAGCAGTACTTC. As protein: CASSLKIDEQYF.

This chain links TRBV24-1 with TRBJ2-2, with D possibly being TRBD2 (7 bases). Trimming removed 6 bases from V and 4 bases from J, with 20 bases in between. This CDR3 comprises 17 residues. Germline V gives CDR1 KGHDR, CDR2 SFDVKD. The CDR3 DNA is TGTGCCACCAGTCCTGGAGGGGGGGGGCAGGGCACCGGGGAGCTGTTTTTT. This codes for CATSPGGGGQGTGELFF.

The rearrangement links TRBV19 to TRBJ1-4; TRBD1 matches at 11 bases. The CDR3 length is 14 residues. CDR1 and CDR2 (germline): LNHDA, SQIVND (reference sequence). J lost 7 bases, V lost 9 bases, and 7 bases had no gene match. CDR3 loop: CASQDRGRSEKLFF. Written as DNA, the CDR3 is TGTGCCAGCCAGGACAGGGGGCGAAGTGAAAAACTGTTTTTT.

CDR3 DNA: TGTGCCAGCAGTGTACAGGGGAATCAGCCCCAGCATTTT. Translated, it gives CASSVQGNQPQHF. The chain recombines TRBV27 with TRBJ1-5; 7 nucleotides agree with TRBD1. The CDR3 sequence is 13 residues long. The V gene's germline CDR1 is MNHEY and CDR2 SMNVEV (reference sequence). V was clipped by 5 bases and J by 4 bases; unmatched bases: 2.

This clone is a singleton in its sample. The chain has TRBV4-1 and TRBJ2-2, with TRBD1 as a possible D gene (6 bases). The CDR3 sequence is 16 residues long. Trimming took off 2 bases at V and 0 bases at J, with 10 bases between the two ends. Germline V lookup: CDR1 MGHRA, CDR2 YSYEKL. The CDR3, as DNA: TGCGCCAGCAGCCAACAGCCAGGGGCGAACACCGGGGAGCTGTTTTTT. This codes for CASSQQPGANTGELFF.

V is TRBV12-3 or TRBV12-4 and J is TRBJ1-2, with 7 bases lining up with TRBD1. The ends lost 6 bases at V and 4 bases at J; junction bases unmatched: 5. The CDR3 loop spans 13 amino acids. DNA for the CDR3: TGTGCCAGCAGATACAGGGGTGGCTATGGCTACACCTTC. Translated, it gives CASRYRGGYGYTF.

The chain employs TRBV28 and TRBJ1-2, with TRBD1 matching over 9 bases. J lost 7 bases, V lost 4 bases, and 19 bases had no gene match. This CDR3 is 18 amino acids long. Germline values: CDR1 MDHEN, CDR2 SYDVKM. CDR3 in amino acids: CASSSVGGQGPRYSGYTF. CDR3 sequence (DNA): TGTGCCAGCAGTTCCGTAGGGGGACAGGGCCCTAGGTACTCTGGCTACACCTTC.

The chain joins TRBV19 to TRBJ2-7; D might be TRBD1 (6 bases). V was trimmed by 7 bases and J by 4 bases, leaving 14 bases between them. Germline V gene sequence: CDR1 LNHDA, CDR2 SQIVND (reference sequence). The CDR3 extends over 13 amino acids. CDR3 in DNA: TGTGCCAGTACCGCCGGGACAACGTACGAGCAGTACTTC. Protein sequence: CASTAGTTYEQYF.

A word on this clone: Other DNA sequences in the sample encode the same CDR3. The chain recombines TRBV5-1 with TRBJ2-1; D is perhaps TRBD2 (7 bases). Trimming shortened V by 0 bases and J by 12 bases, and 13 bases separated the two germline ends. This CDR3 contains 13 residues. CDR1 is SGHRS, CDR2 YFSETQ, per germline. The CDR3 protein is CASSLEGRGGQFF. The CDR3 DNA sequence: TGCGCCAGCAGCTTGGAGGGGAGGGGGGGGCAGTTCTTC. The full variable domain, with the rest looked up from reference TRBV5-1 and TRBJ2-1, is KAGVTQTPRYLIKTRGQQVTLSCSPISGHRSVSWYQQTPGQGLQFLFEYFSETQRNKGNFPGRFSGRQFSNSRSEMNVSTLELGDSALYLCASSLEGRGGQFFGPGTRLTVL.

V usage is TRBV11-2 and J usage is TRBJ2-7; 10 positions match TRBD2. The V gene end was trimmed by 0 bases and the J gene end by 6 bases; junction bases not matched to a gene: 11. The CDR3 sequence is 17 residues long. CDR1 is SGHAT, CDR2 FQNNGV, per germline. CDR3 sequence (DNA): TGTGCCAGCAGCTTAGATCCCTCACCGAGACTAGCGGGCGAGCAGTACTTC. It is translated as CASSLDPSPRLAGEQYF.

The chain is built from TRBV7-2 and TRBJ2-3, with 7 bases matching TRBD2. Germline loops: CDR1 SGHTA, CDR2 FQGNSA. The J segment lost 3 bases and the V segment lost 1 base, leaving 4 bases of the junction unmatched. The CDR3 covers 15 residues. In DNA form, the CDR3 reads TGTGCCAGCAGCTTAGGGCGGGGGAAAACAGATACGCAGTATTTT. It codes for CASSLGRGKTDTQYF.